The present T cell receptor beta chain was sequenced within a study of blood T cell repertoires in COVID-19. TCRdb's copy holds only in-frame clones and misses some; the assay was immunoSEQ multiplex PCR. The table lists 210,000 or so clones, around 80% of them singletons, with about an eighth in the top ten. With 0 bases clipped from V and 5 bases from J, the junction kept 7 bases outside the gene matches. Germline loops: CDR1 GTSNPN, CDR2 SVGIG (reference sequence). The CDR3 has 15 amino acids. The gene calls are TRBV30 and TRBJ2-7; 10 nucleotides line up with TRBD1. This TCR was recovered from a woman in her thirties or forties with acute or convalescent COVID-19. Input material: peripheral blood. As DNA, the CDR3 is TGTGCCTGGAGTGTCTTCGGACAGGGGGAAAACGAGCAGTACTTC. This gives the protein CAWSVFGQGENEQYF.